This TCR beta chain was observed in a study of cytomegalovirus exposure and HLA in healthy donors. The CDR3 consists of 14 residues. With V trimmed by 5 bases and J by 4 bases, 5 bases remained unmatched. Germline assignment: CDR1 SEHNR and CDR2 FQNEAQ (reference sequence). Findings of the study overall: Presence/absence analyses assumed roughly uniform sequencing depth across donors. V- and J-gene trimming in TCR beta was tied to a missense DCLRE1C variant by an analysis performed later. Most CMV-associated TCR beta chains were later found to appear HLA-restricted.

A multiplex PCR was run with 60 Vbeta primers and 13 Jbeta primers. Assay used: immunoSEQ multiplex PCR; TCRdb lists only in-frame clones, some missing. This sample yields more than 90,000 clones, of which around 75% are seen a single time; over 9.5% belongs to the top ten. A note on this clone: Its antigen is not identified.

This sequence was found in a man in his forties or fifties in good health and CMV-seronegative. The sequenced material came from PBMCs. This sequence joins TRBV7-9 and TRBJ2-3, with 8 bases that match TRBD2. The CDR3 reads CASSPSGSADTQYF. The DNA for the CDR3 is TGTGCCAGCAGCCCCAGCGGGAGTGCAGATACGCAGTATTTT.